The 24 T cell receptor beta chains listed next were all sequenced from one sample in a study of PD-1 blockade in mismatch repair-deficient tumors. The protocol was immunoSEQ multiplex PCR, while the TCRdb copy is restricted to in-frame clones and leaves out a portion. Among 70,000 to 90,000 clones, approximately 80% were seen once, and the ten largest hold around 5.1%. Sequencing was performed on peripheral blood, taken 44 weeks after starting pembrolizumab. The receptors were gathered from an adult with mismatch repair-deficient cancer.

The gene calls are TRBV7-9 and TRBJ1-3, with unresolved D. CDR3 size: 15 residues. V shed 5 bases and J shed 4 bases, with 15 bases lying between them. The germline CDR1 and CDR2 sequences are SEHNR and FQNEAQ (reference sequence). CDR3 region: CASSRPTTMGNTIYF. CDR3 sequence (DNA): TGTGCCAGCAGCCGTCCTACTACCATGGGAAACACCATATATTTT.

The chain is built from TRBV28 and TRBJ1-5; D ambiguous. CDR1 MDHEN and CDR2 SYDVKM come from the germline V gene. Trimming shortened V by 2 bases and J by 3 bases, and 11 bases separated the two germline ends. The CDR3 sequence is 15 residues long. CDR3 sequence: CASSLAVIDNQPQHF. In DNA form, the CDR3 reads TGTGCCAGCAGTTTAGCGGTTATTGACAATCAGCCCCAGCATTTT.

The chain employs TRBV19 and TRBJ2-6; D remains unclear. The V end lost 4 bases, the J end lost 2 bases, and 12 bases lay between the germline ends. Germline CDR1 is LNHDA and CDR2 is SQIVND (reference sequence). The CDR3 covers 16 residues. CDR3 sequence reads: CASSTPFGAGANVLTF. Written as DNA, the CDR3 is TGTGCCAGTAGTACACCCTTCGGCGCTGGGGCCAACGTCCTGACTTTC.

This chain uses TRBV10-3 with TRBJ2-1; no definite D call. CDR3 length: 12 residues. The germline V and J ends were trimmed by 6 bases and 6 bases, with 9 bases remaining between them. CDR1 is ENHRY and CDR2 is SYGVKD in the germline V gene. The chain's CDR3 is CAIRDLGNEQFF. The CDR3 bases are TGTGCCATCAGGGACCTGGGCAATGAGCAGTTCTTC.

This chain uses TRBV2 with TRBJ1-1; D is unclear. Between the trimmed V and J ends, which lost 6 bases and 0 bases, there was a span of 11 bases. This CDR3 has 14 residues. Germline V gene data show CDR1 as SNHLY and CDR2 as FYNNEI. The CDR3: CASSQPTVNTEAFF. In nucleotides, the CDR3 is TGTGCCAGCAGCCAACCTACAGTGAACACTGAAGCTTTCTTT.

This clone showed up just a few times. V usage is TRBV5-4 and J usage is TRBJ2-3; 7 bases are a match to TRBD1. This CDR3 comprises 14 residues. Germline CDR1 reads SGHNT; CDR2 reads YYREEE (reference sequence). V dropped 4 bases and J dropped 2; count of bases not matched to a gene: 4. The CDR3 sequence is CASSPGTVTDTQYF. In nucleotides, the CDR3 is TGTGCCAGCAGCCCCGGGACAGTCACAGATACGCAGTATTTT.

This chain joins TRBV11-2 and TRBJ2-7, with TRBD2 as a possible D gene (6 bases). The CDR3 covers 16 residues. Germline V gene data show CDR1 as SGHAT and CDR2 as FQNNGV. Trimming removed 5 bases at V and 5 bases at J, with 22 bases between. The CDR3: CASSPQLGGQQDEQYF. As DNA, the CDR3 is TGTGCCAGCAGCCCGCAGTTAGGAGGGCAACAGGACGAGCAGTACTTC.

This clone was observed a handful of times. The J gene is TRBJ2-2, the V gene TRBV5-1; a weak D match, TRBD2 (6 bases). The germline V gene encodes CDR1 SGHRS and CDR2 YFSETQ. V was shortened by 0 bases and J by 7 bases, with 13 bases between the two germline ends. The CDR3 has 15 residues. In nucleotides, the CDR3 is TGCGCCAGCAGCTTGGACGGGAGAGGTCACGGGGAGCTGTTTTTT. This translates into CASSLDGRGHGELFF.

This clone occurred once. This CDR3 is CASSFGRGRVEKLFF. CDR3 coding DNA: TGTGCCAGCAGCTTCGGGAGGGGGCGCGTTGAAAAACTGTTTTTT. V is TRBV7-2 and J is TRBJ1-4; 7 bases are shared with TRBD1. Trimming removed 3 bases from V and 7 bases from J; junction bases left unmatched: 8. CDR1 is SGHTA, CDR2 FQGNSA, per germline. The CDR3 spans 15 residues.

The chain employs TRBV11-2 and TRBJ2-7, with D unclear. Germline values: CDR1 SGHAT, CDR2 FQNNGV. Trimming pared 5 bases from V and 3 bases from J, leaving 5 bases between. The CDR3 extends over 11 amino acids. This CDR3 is CASSPGYEQYF. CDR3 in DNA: TGTGCCAGCAGCCCCGGCTACGAGCAGTACTTC.

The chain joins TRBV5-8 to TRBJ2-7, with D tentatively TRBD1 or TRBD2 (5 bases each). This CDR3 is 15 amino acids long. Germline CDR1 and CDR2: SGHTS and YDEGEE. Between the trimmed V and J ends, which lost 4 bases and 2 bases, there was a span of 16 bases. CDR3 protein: CASSPYPKGPYEQYF. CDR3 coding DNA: TGTGCCAGCAGCCCGTACCCCAAGGGACCCTACGAGCAGTACTTC.

This CDR3 is CASSVTNTGELFF. The CDR3 region has the DNA TGTGCCAGCAGTGTAACGAACACCGGGGAGCTGTTTTTT. This rearrangement joins TRBV6-1 to TRBJ2-2; D is undetermined. With 4 bases removed from V and 0 bases from J, the gap between germline ends came to 3 bases. The CDR3 length is 13 residues. CDR1 is MNHNS, CDR2 SASEGT, per germline.

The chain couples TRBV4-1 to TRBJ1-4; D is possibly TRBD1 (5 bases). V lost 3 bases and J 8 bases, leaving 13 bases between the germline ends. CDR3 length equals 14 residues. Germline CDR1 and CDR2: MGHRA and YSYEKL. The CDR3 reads CASSHQGVVEKLFF. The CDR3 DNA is TGCGCCAGCAGCCACCAGGGCGTAGTAGAAAAACTGTTTTTT.

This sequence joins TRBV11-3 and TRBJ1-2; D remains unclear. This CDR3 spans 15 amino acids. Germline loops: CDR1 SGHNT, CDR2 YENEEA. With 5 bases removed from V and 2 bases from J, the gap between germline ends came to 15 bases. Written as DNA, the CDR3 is TGTGCCAGCAGCCTCACCGACGGGGAAAACTATGGCTACACCTTC. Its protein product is CASSLTDGENYGYTF.

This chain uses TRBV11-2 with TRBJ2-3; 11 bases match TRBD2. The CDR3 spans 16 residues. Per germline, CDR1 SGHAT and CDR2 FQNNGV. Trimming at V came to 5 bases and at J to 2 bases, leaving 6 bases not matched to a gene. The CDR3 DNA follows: TGTGCCAGCAGCAAGGGACTAGCGGATTTCACAGATACGCAGTATTTT. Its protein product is CASSKGLADFTDTQYF. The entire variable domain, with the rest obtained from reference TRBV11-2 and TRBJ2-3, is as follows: EAGVAQSPRYKIIEKRQSVAFWCNPISGHATLYWYQQILGQGPKLLIQFQNNGVVDDSQLPKDRFSAERLKGVDSTLKIQPAKLEDSAVYLCASSKGLADFTDTQYFGPGTRLTVL.

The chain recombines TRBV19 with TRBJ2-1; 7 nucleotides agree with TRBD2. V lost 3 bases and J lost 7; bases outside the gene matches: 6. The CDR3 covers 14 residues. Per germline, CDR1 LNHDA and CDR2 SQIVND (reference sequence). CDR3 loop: CASSIRGSGNEQFF. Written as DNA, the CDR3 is TGTGCCAGTAGTATTCGCGGGAGCGGAAATGAGCAGTTCTTC.

In DNA form, the CDR3 reads TGTGCCAGCAGCTACTCAGGGGGCGGCTACACCTTC. It is translated as CASSYSGGGYTF. This chain links TRBV7-2 with TRBJ1-2; TRBD1 aligns across 8 bases. The junction had 3 bases not matched to a gene; V was cut back by 4 bases and J by 8 bases. CDR3 length: 12 amino acids. Germline V gene sequence: CDR1 SGHTA, CDR2 FQGNSA.

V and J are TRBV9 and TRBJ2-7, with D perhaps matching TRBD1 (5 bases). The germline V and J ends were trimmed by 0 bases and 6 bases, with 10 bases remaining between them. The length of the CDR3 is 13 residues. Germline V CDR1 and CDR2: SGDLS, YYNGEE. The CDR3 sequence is CASSVVDKSEQYF. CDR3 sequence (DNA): TGTGCCAGCAGCGTAGTGGACAAAAGCGAGCAGTACTTC.

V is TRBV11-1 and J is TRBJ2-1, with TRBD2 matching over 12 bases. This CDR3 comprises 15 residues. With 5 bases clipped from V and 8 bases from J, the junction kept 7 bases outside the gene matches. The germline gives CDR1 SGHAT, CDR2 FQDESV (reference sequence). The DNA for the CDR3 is TGTGCCAGCAGCCCTCGGACTAGCGGGATAGATGAGCAGTTCTTC. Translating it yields CASSPRTSGIDEQFF. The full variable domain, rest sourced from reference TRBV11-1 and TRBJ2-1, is EAEVAQSPRYKITEKSQAVAFWCDPISGHATLYWYRQILGQGPELLVQFQDESVVDDSQLPKDRFSAERLKGVDSTLKIQPAELGDSAMYLCASSPRTSGIDEQFFGPGTRLTVL.

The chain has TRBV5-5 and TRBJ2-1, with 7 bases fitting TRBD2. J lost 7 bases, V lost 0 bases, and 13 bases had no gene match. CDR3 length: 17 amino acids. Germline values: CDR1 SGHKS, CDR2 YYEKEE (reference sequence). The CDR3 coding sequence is TGTGCCAGCAGCTTGGCTTCTAGCGGACGCCACGGGAATGAGCAGTTCTTC. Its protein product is CASSLASSGRHGNEQFF.

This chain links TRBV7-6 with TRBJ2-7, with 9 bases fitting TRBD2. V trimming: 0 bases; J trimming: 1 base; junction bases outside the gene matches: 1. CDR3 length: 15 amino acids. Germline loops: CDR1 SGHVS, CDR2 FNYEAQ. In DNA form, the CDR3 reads TGTGCCAGCAGCTTAGCGGCGGGAGGGTCCTACGAGCAGTACTTC. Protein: CASSLAAGGSYEQYF.

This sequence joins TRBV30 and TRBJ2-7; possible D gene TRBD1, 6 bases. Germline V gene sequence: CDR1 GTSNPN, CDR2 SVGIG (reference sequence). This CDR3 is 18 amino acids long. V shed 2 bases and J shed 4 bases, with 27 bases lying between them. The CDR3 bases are TGTGCCTGGAGTCCAAAGCTGGGAACACAGGGTTCCGTATACGAGCAGTACTTC. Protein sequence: CAWSPKLGTQGSVYEQYF.

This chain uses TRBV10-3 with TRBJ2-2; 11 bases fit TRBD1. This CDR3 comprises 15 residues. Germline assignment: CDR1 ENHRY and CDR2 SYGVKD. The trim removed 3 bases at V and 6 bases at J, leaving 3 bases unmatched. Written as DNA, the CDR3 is TGTGCCATCAGTGACGGACAGGGGGCGGCCGGGGAGCTGTTTTTT. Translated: CAISDGQGAAGELFF.

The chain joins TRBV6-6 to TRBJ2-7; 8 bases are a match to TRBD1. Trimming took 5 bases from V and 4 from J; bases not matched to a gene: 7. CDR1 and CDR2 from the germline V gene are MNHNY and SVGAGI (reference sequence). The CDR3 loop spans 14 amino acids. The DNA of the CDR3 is TGTGCCAGCAGTCTAACGGACAGGGAATACGAGCAGTACTTC. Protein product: CASSLTDREYEQYF.